This TCR beta chain was captured in a study of OX40 agonist ivuxolimab in advanced cancers. For the study at large: Patients in the trial were receiving intravenous ivuxolimab every 2 weeks, at doses of 0.01 to 10 mg/kg. Dose-escalation patients' cancers were hepatocellular carcinoma, melanoma, renal cell or head and neck cancer. Three patients showed partial responses: one hepatocellular carcinoma and two cutaneous melanoma cases.

Sequencing used immunoSEQ multiplex PCR; TCRdb keeps in-frame clones, though not all of them. The sample contains around 65,000 clones, 89% of which appear only once. V lost 4 bases and J lost 7; bases outside the gene matches: 6. The CDR3 has 14 residues. Looked up from germline, CDR1 is LNHDA and CDR2 is SQIVND (reference sequence). This specimen consisted of CD4+ or CD8+ T cells sorted from blood, obtained in a trial of the OX40 agonist ivuxolimab. This chain connects TRBV19 to TRBJ1-4, with TRBD1 identical over 7 bases. This receptor was taken from an adult with an advanced solid tumor such as melanoma, head and neck, liver or kidney cancer. In DNA, the CDR3 is TGTGCCAGTAGTACCCGGGACAGTGGTGAAAAACTGTTTTTT. Translating gives CASSTRDSGEKLFF.